Shown below are 3 T cell receptor beta chains from a single sample sequenced in a study of cytomegalovirus exposure and HLA in healthy donors. 60 Vbeta and 13 Jbeta primers were used in PCR. Produced via immunoSEQ multiplex PCR; TCRdb's table is partial and in-frame only. The sample data list 55,000 or so clones. The specimen sequenced was PBMCs. These receptors were obtained from a woman in her 30s in good health and CMV-seropositive.

The chain links TRBV6-1 to TRBJ1-1; D is perhaps TRBD1 (6 bases). Trimming cost V 1 base and J 5 bases, with 17 bases left between them. The germline V gene has CDR1 MNHNS and CDR2 SASEGT. This CDR3 is 16 amino acids long. This CDR3 is CASSEVGGRGTTEAFF. The DNA for the CDR3 is TGTGCCAGCAGTGAAGTGGGCGGCAGGGGAACGACTGAAGCTTTCTTT.

The chain employs TRBV29-1 and TRBJ2-1; TRBD2 agrees at 9 bases. Germline V gene data show CDR1 as SQVTM and CDR2 as ANQGSEA. There are 15 residues in the CDR3. V was clipped by 4 bases and J by 4 bases; unmatched bases: 8. For the CDR3, the DNA is TGCAGCGTTGGGGCGCCTAGCGGGGTGTACAATGAGCAGTTCTTC. Translation: CSVGAPSGVYNEQFF.

V usage is TRBV9 and J usage is TRBJ2-7; 10 bases fit TRBD2. The CDR3 length is 15 residues. Losses at the gene ends were 0 bases for V and 6 bases for J; bases not matched to a gene: 6. Germline V gives CDR1 SGDLS, CDR2 YYNGEE. The CDR3 loop reads CASSVGASGSREQYF. Here the CDR3 DNA reads TGTGCCAGCAGCGTAGGGGCTAGCGGGAGTCGCGAGCAGTACTTC.